The 8 T cell receptor beta chains listed next were all sequenced from one sample in a study of T cells after yellow fever vaccination. TCRdb re-called the 5' RACE reads with MiXCR, one entry per CDR3 protein. The data show about 300,000 distinct CDR3 sequences, 6.8% seen once. The sample here was PBMCs, taken 45 days after the first yellow fever vaccination. The receptors shown here come from a man aged 18 to 29 who received the YFV17D yellow fever vaccine.

This clonotype was observed a handful of times. DNA of the CDR3: TGTGCCAGTGAAGACAGTGAACTGAACACCGGGGAGCTGTTTTTT. It translates to CASEDSELNTGELFF. The gene calls are TRBV19 and TRBJ2-2; perhaps TRBD1 as D (5 bases). The V end was cut by 8 bases, the J end by 1 base, with 14 bases between. The V gene's germline CDR1 is LNHDA and CDR2 SQIVND (reference sequence). The CDR3 runs to 15 residues. Using reference TRBV19 and TRBJ2-2 for the parts outside the CDR3, the full variable domain is DGGITQSPKYLFRKEGQNVTLSCEQNLNHDAMYWYRQDPGQGLRLIYYSQIVNDFQKGDIAEGYSVSREKKESFPLTVTSAQKNPTAFYLCASEDSELNTGELFFGEGSRLTVL.

A few counts support this clonotype. Its ends do not fully match the called genes, so a read error is possible. V usage is TRBV2 and J usage is TRBJ2-5, with 13 bases fitting TRBD2. CDR1 is SNHLY and CDR2 is FYNNEI in the germline V gene. This CDR3 is built from 17 residues. The CDR3 spells CASSKATSGGEQETQYF. The CDR3 DNA reads TGTGCCAGCAGTAAAGCTACTAGCGGGGGGGAACAAGAGACCCAGTACTTC. The variable domain in full, with the rest retrieved from reference TRBV2 and TRBJ2-5, is EPEVTQTPSHQVTQMGQEVILRCVPISNHLYFYWYRQILGQKVEFLVSFYNNEISEKSEIFDDQFSVERPDGSNFTLKIRSTKLEDSAMYFCASSKATSGGEQETQYFGPGTRLLVL.

V usage is TRBV20-1 and J usage is TRBJ2-1, with 12 positions matching TRBD2. V gave up 2 bases and J gave up 8 bases; unmatched junction bases: 10. Per germline, CDR1 DFQATT and CDR2 SNEGSKA (reference sequence). The CDR3 totals 16 residues. CDR3 amino acids: CSARWASGGAGDEQFF. For the CDR3, the DNA is TGCAGTGCTAGATGGGCTAGCGGGGGGGCCGGCGATGAGCAGTTCTTC.

This clonotype was seen ten or more times. The chain combines TRBV12-3 or TRBV12-4 with TRBJ1-3, with a weak D call TRBD1 (5 bases). V was pared by 6 bases and J by 4 bases, with 13 bases between. The CDR3 is 14 amino acids. The CDR3 DNA reads TGTGCCAGCAGACCCGGGACCCTGGGAAACACCATATATTTT. Translating it yields CASRPGTLGNTIYF.

In its sample, this clonotype was seen many times. This rearrangement joins TRBV4-3 to TRBJ2-3, with D unresolved. The V and J ends lost 1 base and 4 bases respectively, with 9 bases between them. The CDR3 runs to 14 residues. Germline values: CDR1 LGHNA, CDR2 YSLEER. CDR3 nucleotide sequence: TGCGCCAGCAGCCAAGCCCCAGGCCCAGATACGCAGTATTTT. This gives the protein CASSQAPGPDTQYF.

J is TRBJ2-1 and V is TRBV5-1; D not certain. From germline, CDR1 is SGHRS and CDR2 YFSETQ. The V end was cut by 0 bases, the J end by 13 bases, with 17 bases between. The CDR3 is 14 amino acids. CDR3 coding DNA: TGCGCCAGCAGCTTGGATGGCAGGCCACCCCCCCAGTTCTTC. It yields the protein CASSLDGRPPPQFF.

This chain connects TRBV20-1 to TRBJ1-5, with no clear D. Trimming took 0 bases from V and 11 from J, leaving 8 bases between them. The CDR3 loop spans 11 amino acids. Germline CDR1 is DFQATT and CDR2 is SNEGSKA (reference sequence). The CDR3 sequence is CSARDPVSQHF. In nucleotides, the CDR3 is TGCAGTGCTAGAGACCCTGTGTCCCAGCATTTT.

The V and J genes are TRBV7-2 and TRBJ2-3; TRBD2 matches at 8 bases. Germline V lookup: CDR1 SGHTA, CDR2 FQGNSA. V was clipped by 8 bases and J by 2 bases; unmatched bases: 6. CDR3 length: 14 residues. DNA for the CDR3: TGTGCCAGCGCGGGACTAGGCCTCACAGATACGCAGTATTTT. Residues: CASAGLGLTDTQYF.